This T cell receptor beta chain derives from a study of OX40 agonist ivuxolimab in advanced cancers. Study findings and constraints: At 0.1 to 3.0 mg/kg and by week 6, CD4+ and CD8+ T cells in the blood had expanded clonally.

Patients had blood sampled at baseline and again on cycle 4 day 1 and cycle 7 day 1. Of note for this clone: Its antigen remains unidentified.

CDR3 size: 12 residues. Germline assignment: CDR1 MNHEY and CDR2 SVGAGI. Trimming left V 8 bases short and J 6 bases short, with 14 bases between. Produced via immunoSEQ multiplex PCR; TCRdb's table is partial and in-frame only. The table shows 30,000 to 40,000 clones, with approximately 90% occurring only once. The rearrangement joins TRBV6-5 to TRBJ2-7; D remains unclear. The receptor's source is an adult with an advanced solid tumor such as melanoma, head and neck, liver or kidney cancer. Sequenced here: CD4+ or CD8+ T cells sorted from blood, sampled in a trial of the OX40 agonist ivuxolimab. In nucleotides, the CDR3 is TGTGCCAGCGGAAGGTCGTCTCCCGAGCAGTACTTC. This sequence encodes CASGRSSPEQYF.